Each of the 18 T cell receptor beta chains below was sequenced from the same sample in a study of T cell responses to AZD1222 COVID-19 vaccine. Assay used: immunoSEQ multiplex PCR; TCRdb lists only in-frame clones, some missing. The repertoire holds around 66,000 clones, more than 75% seen once, with roughly 17% in the top ten. This sample comprised peripheral blood, obtained on day 0 of AZD1222 vaccination. These receptor sequences come from an adult in good health.

The chain links TRBV18 to TRBJ2-4; unclear D gene. The V end lost 4 bases, the J end lost 9 bases, and 13 bases lay between the germline ends. CDR1 is KGHSH and CDR2 is LQKENI in the germline V gene. CDR3 length: 13 residues. The CDR3 region is CASSLEELGIQYF. CDR3 DNA: TGTGCCAGCTCACTCGAGGAGTTGGGCATTCAGTACTTC.

The chain links TRBV5-1 to TRBJ1-1; a weak D match, TRBD1 (6 bases). V was clipped by 0 bases and J by 1 base, with 10 bases between them. The CDR3 totals 15 residues. Per the germline V gene, CDR1 is SGHRS and CDR2 is YFSETQ. This CDR3 reads CASSLDDRQNTEAFF. In nucleotides, the CDR3 is TGCGCCAGCAGCTTGGATGACAGGCAGAACACTGAAGCTTTCTTT.

V usage is TRBV5-1 and J usage is TRBJ2-5, with D tentatively TRBD2 (5 bases). The CDR3 is 13 residues long. The V gene lost 5 bases and the J gene lost 5 bases, with 13 bases spanning the gap. Looked up from germline, CDR1 is SGHRS and CDR2 is YFSETQ. The CDR3 spells CASSLAPLETQYF. The CDR3, as DNA: TGCGCCAGCAGTTTAGCGCCCTTGGAGACCCAGTACTTC.

The rearrangement links TRBV28 to TRBJ2-5, with 11 nucleotides matching TRBD2. Germline V gives CDR1 MDHEN, CDR2 SYDVKM. This CDR3 comprises 15 residues. V lost 5 bases, J lost 3 bases, and 5 bases stayed unmatched. The chain's CDR3 is CASSDRGLAEETQYF. The CDR3 nucleotides are TGTGCCAGCAGTGACCGGGGACTAGCGGAAGAGACCCAGTACTTC.

The J gene is TRBJ2-1, the V gene TRBV12-5, with a possible D match to TRBD2 (5 bases). The germline gives CDR1 LGHNT, CDR2 FRNRAP. The V end was cut by 9 bases, the J end by 2 bases, with 17 bases between. This CDR3 is 15 amino acids long. CDR3: CARPGKGPAYNEQFF. Here the CDR3 DNA reads TGTGCTAGGCCCGGGAAGGGCCCTGCCTACAATGAGCAGTTCTTC.

This sequence joins TRBV6-5 and TRBJ2-7; TRBD2 aligns across 10 bases. CDR1 is MNHEY and CDR2 is SVGAGI in the germline V gene. V lost 3 bases, J lost 9 bases, and 11 bases stayed unmatched. This CDR3 has 15 residues. CDR3 amino acids: CASSYGASGSGRQYF. Written as DNA, the CDR3 is TGTGCCAGCAGTTATGGGGCTAGCGGGAGTGGTCGGCAGTACTTC.

This clone was recorded once. The J gene is TRBJ1-6, the V gene TRBV5-5; a possible D gene is TRBD1 (6 bases). Per germline, CDR1 SGHKS and CDR2 YYEKEE (reference sequence). Trimming stripped 4 bases from V and 5 bases from J, with 10 bases between. The CDR3 extends over 14 amino acids. The CDR3 coding sequence is TGTGCCAGCAGCACCGGGACAAATAATTCACCCCTCCACTTT. Protein: CASSTGTNNSPLHF.

V is TRBV10-3 and J is TRBJ1-6; maybe TRBD1 (6 bases). The ends were cut back, 6 bases at V and 6 bases at J, with 18 bases in the middle. Germline V lookup: CDR1 ENHRY, CDR2 SYGVKD. The CDR3 runs to 16 residues. The CDR3 bases are TGTGCCATCAGGGAAGTTGCGGGACAAAGTAATTCACCCCTCCACTTT. Translating it yields CAIREVAGQSNSPLHF.

Only one count was recorded for this clone. The chain joins TRBV10-3 to TRBJ2-7; TRBD1 is a possible D gene (5 bases). The length of the CDR3 is 12 residues. V lost 5 bases, J lost 6 bases, and 11 bases lay in between. The germline V gene has CDR1 ENHRY and CDR2 SYGVKD. The CDR3: CAISPTGVEQYF. The DNA of the CDR3 is TGTGCCATCAGTCCAACAGGAGTCGAGCAGTACTTC.

The chain uses TRBV24-1 and TRBJ2-2; D uncertain. Germline CDR1 reads KGHDR; CDR2 reads SFDVKD. There are 13 residues in the CDR3. V was clipped by 10 bases and J by 0 bases, with 8 bases between them. The CDR3 is CATEASNTGELFF. The DNA of the CDR3 is TGTGCCACTGAGGCATCGAACACCGGGGAGCTGTTTTTT.

This chain uses TRBV5-4 with TRBJ1-4; D may be TRBD1 (6 bases). Between the trimmed V and J ends, which lost 4 bases and 7 bases, there was a span of 17 bases. The CDR3 has 15 residues. From germline, CDR1 is SGHNT and CDR2 YYREEE (reference sequence). The CDR3 reads CASSTSGTTSEKLFF. Here the CDR3 DNA reads TGTGCCAGCAGCACCTCCGGGACAACCAGTGAAAAACTGTTTTTT.

The genes are TRBV6-2 or TRBV6-3 and TRBJ2-5, with D unresolved. The CDR3 contains 13 residues. Germline values: CDR1 MNHEY, CDR2 SVGEGT. V was trimmed by 0 bases and J by 5 bases, leaving 7 bases between them. CDR3 region: CASSYSMRETQYF. CDR3 DNA: TGTGCCAGCAGTTACTCCATGAGGGAGACCCAGTACTTC.

The J gene is TRBJ1-2, the V gene TRBV11-3; 9 bases match TRBD1. The J segment lost 5 bases and the V segment lost 4 bases, leaving 8 bases of the junction unmatched. This CDR3 has 15 residues. Germline values: CDR1 SGHNT, CDR2 YENEEA. The CDR3 bases are TGTGCCAGCAGCTCCCAATCCGGGACAGGGTATGGCTACACCTTC. The encoded protein is CASSSQSGTGYGYTF.

J is TRBJ2-5 and V is TRBV12-3 or TRBV12-4; D ambiguous. This CDR3 has 13 residues. Trimming took off 6 bases at V and 5 bases at J, with 13 bases between the two ends. CDR3 amino acids: CASSWLGAETQYF. CDR3 bases: TGTGCCAGCAGCTGGCTAGGTGCGGAGACCCAGTACTTC.

The CDR3 DNA reads as TGTGCCAGCAGCTTAAGGGTAGGGGGAAATTCTGGGGCCAACGTCCTGACTTTC. Translated, it gives CASSLRVGGNSGANVLTF. This sequence joins TRBV7-3 and TRBJ2-6, with D maybe TRBD1 (6 bases). V lost 1 base and J lost 1, with 14 bases in between. CDR1 SGHTA and CDR2 FQGTGA come from the germline V gene. The CDR3 sequence is 18 residues long.

J is TRBJ2-3 and V is TRBV9; D not resolved. The CDR3 runs 11 residues. The germline gives CDR1 SGDLS, CDR2 YYNGEE. The V end was cut by 3 bases, the J end by 7 bases, with 6 bases between. For the CDR3, the DNA is TGTGCCAGCAGCGGCGATTATACGCAGTATTTT. It is translated as CASSGDYTQYF.

The chain carries TRBV15 and TRBJ2-5; D might be TRBD1 (6 bases). Per the germline V gene, CDR1 is LNHNV and CDR2 is YYDKDF (reference sequence). This CDR3 has 13 amino acids. V was clipped by 5 bases and J by 5 bases, with 12 bases between them. The CDR3 region has the DNA TGTGCCACCAGCCAGGGGCGGAGGGAGACCCAGTACTTC. It yields the protein CATSQGRRETQYF.

The chain links TRBV5-1 to TRBJ2-6; no reliable D call. CDR3 size: 14 residues. Germline assignment: CDR1 SGHRS and CDR2 YFSETQ. V lost 6 bases and J lost 0, with 7 bases in between. CDR3 in DNA: TGCGCCAGCAAGGAGTTCTCTGGGGCCAACGTCCTGACTTTC. This sequence encodes CASKEFSGANVLTF.